This passage covers 23 T cell receptor beta chains from one sample sequenced in a study of T cell responses to AZD1222 COVID-19 vaccine. Sequencing was performed with immunoSEQ multiplex PCR; in TCRdb, only in-frame clones are kept and a portion is missing. In the table there are 120,000 or so clones, 90% of which are singletons. Sequenced material: peripheral blood, taken on day 0 of MenACWY control vaccination. The origin of the receptors is an adult in good health.

The chain is built from TRBV18 and TRBJ1-1; the D is unclear. V was cut by 6 bases and J by 6 bases, with 20 bases left in between. The CDR3 covers 15 residues. CDR1 and CDR2 (germline): KGHSH, LQKENI. Written as DNA, the CDR3 is TGTGCCAGCTCCCCTTCGCGGGGAGCGGAAGCTGAAGCTTTCTTT. This gives the protein CASSPSRGAEAEAFF.

J is TRBJ2-7 and V is TRBV27; D call uncertain. Germline CDR1 reads MNHEY; CDR2 reads SMNVEV (reference sequence). Trimming shortened V by 4 bases and J by 0 bases, and 16 bases separated the two germline ends. The CDR3 totals 16 residues. The CDR3 protein is CASSSRVGKSSYEQYF. Here the CDR3 DNA reads TGTGCCAGCAGTTCAAGGGTGGGGAAAAGCTCCTACGAGCAGTACTTC.

This clone showed up just once. This rearrangement joins TRBV29-1 to TRBJ1-3, with D perhaps TRBD1 (5 bases). The V end lost 5 bases, the J end lost 2 bases, and 7 bases lay between the germline ends. The V gene's germline CDR1 is SQVTM and CDR2 ANQGSEA. This CDR3 is 12 amino acids long. CDR3 sequence: CSVLGAGNTIYF. In nucleotides, the CDR3 is TGCAGCGTTCTGGGGGCTGGAAACACCATATATTTT.

This chain uses TRBV5-8 with TRBJ1-5; maybe TRBD1 (5 bases). Looked up from germline, CDR1 is SGHTS and CDR2 is YDEGEE. The ends were cut back, 0 bases at V and 7 bases at J, with 8 bases in the middle. This CDR3 has 13 amino acids. The CDR3 coding sequence is TGTGCCAGCAGCTTGGAACGGGGGCAGCCCCAGCATTTT. Translating it yields CASSLERGQPQHF.

The chain uses TRBV6-5 and TRBJ1-6; D ambiguous. This CDR3 is 15 amino acids long. Germline values: CDR1 MNHEY, CDR2 SVGAGI. V shed 6 bases and J shed 0 bases, with 9 bases lying between them. The DNA for the CDR3 is TGTGCCAGCAGAAGGGCGAGCTCCTATAATTCACCCCTCCACTTT. Translation gives CASRRASSYNSPLHF.

The chain employs TRBV5-6 and TRBJ1-1; no firm D call. V lost 2 bases and J 0 bases, leaving 5 bases between the germline ends. This CDR3 has 13 amino acids. Germline CDR1 is SGHDT and CDR2 is YYEEEE. The CDR3, as DNA: TGTGCCAGCAGCTTCCAGGTGAACACTGAAGCTTTCTTT. This translates into CASSFQVNTEAFF.

V gene TRBV6-1 combines with J gene TRBJ1-1; TRBD1 aligns across 7 bases. V was pared by 3 bases and J by 3 bases, with 7 bases of the junction left unmatched. In germline, CDR1 is MNHNS, CDR2 SASEGT. The CDR3 totals 15 residues. The CDR3 bases are TGTGCCAGCAGTGAGGGCAGGGGGGGGTACACTGAAGCTTTCTTT. Translating it yields CASSEGRGGYTEAFF.

The gene calls are TRBV5-1 and TRBJ2-5, with a weak D call TRBD2 (6 bases). Germline CDR1 SGHRS, CDR2 YFSETQ. Trimming removed 0 bases at V and 2 bases at J, with 8 bases between. This CDR3 has 14 residues. CDR3 in amino acids: CASSLAGDQETQYF. CDR3 in DNA: TGCGCCAGCAGCTTGGCGGGGGATCAAGAGACCCAGTACTTC.

The gene calls are TRBV29-1 and TRBJ2-7, with 14 bases aligning to TRBD2. V was pared by 7 bases and J by 7 bases, with 9 bases of the junction left unmatched. CDR1 is SQVTM, CDR2 ANQGSEA, per germline. The CDR3 loop spans 14 amino acids. The CDR3 DNA is TGCAGCGCCGTTGGACTAGCGGGAGGCGGGGAGCAGTACTTC. It encodes CSAVGLAGGGEQYF.

The V call is TRBV3-1 (or the pseudogene TRBV3-2), the J call TRBJ2-1, with D possibly TRBD1 on 6 matching bases. The CDR3 extends over 18 amino acids. V shed 4 bases and J shed 7 bases, with 26 bases lying between them. CDR1 and CDR2 from the germline V gene are LGHDT and YNNKEL (reference sequence). The CDR3 nucleotides read TGTGCCAGCAGCCTCCCTCCCGGTCACAGGGCCACGGGGAATGAGCAGTTCTTC. Translating it yields CASSLPPGHRATGNEQFF.

The chain is built from TRBV6-5 and TRBJ1-3, with 7 bases aligning to TRBD1. J was trimmed by 0 bases and V by 6 bases; bases with no gene match: 2. CDR3 size: 14 residues. CDR1 is MNHEY and CDR2 is SVGAGI in the germline V gene. The CDR3 spells CASRTGTSGNTIYF. In nucleotides, the CDR3 is TGTGCCAGCAGGACAGGGACCTCTGGAAACACCATATATTTT.

This chain links TRBV5-1 with TRBJ1-2, with D hard to call. The CDR3 consists of 14 residues. Germline V lookup: CDR1 SGHRS, CDR2 YFSETQ. The V end was cut by 4 bases, the J end by 0 bases, with 10 bases between. The CDR3 sequence is CASSPGGPNYGYTF. The CDR3 DNA reads as TGCGCCAGCAGCCCGGGAGGGCCTAACTATGGCTACACCTTC.

The J gene is TRBJ1-1, the V gene TRBV10-1; D gene ambiguous. V was shortened by 0 bases and J by 1 base, with 9 bases between the two germline ends. The germline V gene has CDR1 WNHNN and CDR2 SYGVQD (reference sequence). The CDR3 extends over 15 amino acids. Here the CDR3 reads CASSESRPTNTEAFF. The CDR3 DNA follows: TGCGCCAGCAGTGAGTCGCGCCCGACGAACACTGAAGCTTTCTTT.

V and J are TRBV5-4 and TRBJ2-1; D gene uncertain. V shed 0 bases and J shed 5 bases, with 12 bases lying between them. Germline V gene sequence: CDR1 SGHNT, CDR2 YYREEE (reference sequence). The CDR3 contains 15 residues. The CDR3 region is CASSLGQTDNNEQFF. In DNA, the CDR3 is TGTGCCAGCAGCTTGGGCCAGACCGATAACAATGAGCAGTTCTTC.

The chain joins TRBV7-2 to TRBJ1-2, with 7 bases lining up with TRBD1. Germline loops: CDR1 SGHTA, CDR2 FQGNSA. This CDR3 has 15 residues. With 4 bases clipped from V and 2 bases from J, the junction kept 7 bases outside the gene matches. The CDR3, as DNA: TGTGCCAGCAGCTCCGAGTCGACAGGGAACTATGGCTACACCTTC. Translated, it gives CASSSESTGNYGYTF.

V is TRBV15 and J is TRBJ2-1; weak D call: TRBD1 (7 bases). Germline-derived CDR1 and CDR2 are LNHNV and YYDKDF (reference sequence). Trimming cost V 1 base and J 5 bases, with 12 bases left between them. This CDR3 is built from 15 residues. DNA of the CDR3: TGTGCCACCAGCAGAGGGCAGGGGGAGGACAATGAGCAGTTCTTC. Translating gives CATSRGQGEDNEQFF.

The rearrangement joins TRBV9 to TRBJ1-6; D unresolved. The CDR3 extends over 12 amino acids. Germline lookup yields CDR1 SGDLS and CDR2 YYNGEE. V was trimmed by 0 bases and J by 13 bases, leaving 8 bases between them. The CDR3 loop is CASSVDSGPLHF. The CDR3 bases are TGTGCCAGCAGCGTAGACAGTGGGCCCCTCCACTTT.

J is TRBJ2-2 and V is TRBV6-2 or TRBV6-3; D possibly corresponds to TRBD1 (6 bases). The germline CDR1 and CDR2 sequences are MNHEY and SVGEGT. V was cut by 6 bases and J by 7 bases, with 18 bases left in between. CDR3 length: 15 residues. CDR3 sequence (DNA): TGTGCCAGCAGCCGTTTGGGGCAGGGGCTCGGGGAGCTGTTTTTT. Protein sequence: CASSRLGQGLGELFF.

The V and J genes are TRBV7-6 and TRBJ2-2; TRBD1 or TRBD2 may be the D gene (6 bases each). Germline V gene sequence: CDR1 SGHVS, CDR2 FNYEAQ. The CDR3 sequence is 14 residues long. Trimming shortened V by 1 base and J by 7 bases, and 10 bases separated the two germline ends. The CDR3 sequence is CASSLERGDGELFF. CDR3 DNA sequence: TGTGCCAGCAGCTTAGAAAGGGGGGACGGGGAGCTGTTTTTT.

V is TRBV16 and J is TRBJ1-2; possible D gene TRBD1, 6 bases. CDR3 length: 17 amino acids. The V end was cut by 2 bases, the J end by 0 bases, with 16 bases between. Germline-derived CDR1 and CDR2 are KGHSY and FQNENV. CDR3 in DNA: TGTGCCAGCAGCCAAGTCAGCAGGGGCGAAGCTAACTATGGCTACACCTTC. This codes for CASSQVSRGEANYGYTF.

The chain's CDR3 is CASSANTGELFF. The CDR3 nucleotides are TGTGCCAGCAGTGCTAACACCGGGGAGCTGTTTTTT. This chain joins TRBV2 and TRBJ2-2, with D hard to call. Trimming removed 4 bases at V and 2 bases at J, with 2 bases between. Germline V gene sequence: CDR1 SNHLY, CDR2 FYNNEI. There are 12 residues in the CDR3.

The genes are TRBV6-5 and TRBJ2-2, with a possible D match to TRBD1 (6 bases). Trimming stripped 0 bases from V and 4 bases from J, with 12 bases between. Germline V lookup: CDR1 MNHEY, CDR2 SVGAGI. This CDR3 comprises 16 residues. The CDR3 region has the DNA TGTGCCAGCAGTTACTCAACTTCAGGGGCCACCGGGGAGCTGTTTTTT. It codes for CASSYSTSGATGELFF.

This clone was found a few times. The chain is built from TRBV4-3 and TRBJ2-1, with 10 bases that match TRBD2. Germline loops: CDR1 LGHNA, CDR2 YSLEER. This CDR3 has 17 residues. The V segment lost 0 bases and the J segment 8 bases; nucleotides outside the gene matches: 10. The CDR3 protein is CASSQDRLSSGGDEQFF. In DNA form, the CDR3 reads TGCGCCAGCAGCCAAGATCGGTTGTCTAGCGGGGGCGATGAGCAGTTCTTC.